Below, 2 T cell receptor beta chains from the same sample are listed, as sequenced in a study of blood T cell repertoires in COVID-19. The repertoire was sequenced with immunoSEQ multiplex PCR; TCRdb's copy has only in-frame clones and lacks some. The sample records tens of thousands of clones, 87% being singletons. The sequenced sample consisted of peripheral blood. Source of these receptors: a man in his forties or fifties with active or convalescent COVID-19.

J is TRBJ2-1 and V is TRBV28; D is unclear. The CDR3 totals 16 residues. From germline, CDR1 is MDHEN and CDR2 SYDVKM. In DNA form, the CDR3 reads TGTGCAAGTCTTCGCCAATACCGAGCTAATGACAATGAGCAGTTCTTC. Amino acids: CASLRQYRANDNEQFF. The full variable domain, with the rest looked up from reference TRBV28 and TRBJ2-1, is DVKVTQSSRYLVKRTGEKVFLECVQDMDHENMFWYRQDPGLGLRLIYFSYDVKMKEKGDIPEGYSVSREKKERFSLILESASTNQTSMYLCASLRQYRANDNEQFFGPGTRLTVL.

This chain uses TRBV21-1 with TRBJ1-5. TRBV21-1 is recorded as a pseudogene. The CDR3 loop spans 15 amino acids. DNA for the CDR3: TGTGCCAGCAGCAAAGGGAGGGATAGCAATCAGCCCCAGCATTTT. Its protein product is CASSKGRDSNQPQHF.